This T cell receptor (beta chain) was obtained from a study of T cell repertoires in cytomegalovirus infection. About the research overall: HLA-B-restricted CMV epitopes that are well studied, plus recently identified HLA-C-restricted ones, were used by the study. Points from the study as a whole: HLA-C-restricted, CMV-specific TCR beta clonotypes were dominant ex vivo.

One entry per CDR3 protein, called by TCRdb with MiXCR from the reads. The sample lists about 160,000 distinct CDR3 sequences; roughly 21% were seen once. Comments on this clonotype: Its cognate antigen is unknown.

This specimen was CD8+ T cells from cultured PBMCs, taken from culture after CMV antigen stimulation. This TCR derives from a human donor in good health (CMV status not recorded). Some clones in this sample may be carry-over from other donors' samples.

CDR3 residues: CASSFWGQHTEAFF. The CDR3 DNA sequence: TGTGCCAGCAGCTTTTGGGGGCAACACACTGAAGCTTTCTTT. The chain combines TRBV5-4 with TRBJ1-1; perhaps TRBD1 as D (6 bases). Germline V gene sequence: CDR1 SGHNT, CDR2 YYREEE (reference sequence). V was pared by 2 bases and J by 3 bases, with 11 bases between. The CDR3 has 14 residues.